A single sample gave rise to the 20 T cell receptor beta chains below, sequenced in a study of T cell responses to AZD1222 COVID-19 vaccine. Clones were read by immunoSEQ multiplex PCR, and TCRdb kept only the in-frame ones, dropping some. The data contain about 100,000 clones, roughly 86% of them singletons. The sequences come from peripheral blood, collected on day 0 of MenACWY control vaccination. These receptors were taken from an adult in good health.

The genes are TRBV7-2 and TRBJ2-5; D possibly corresponds to TRBD1 (6 bases). V lost 0 bases to trimming and J lost 2 bases, with 13 bases between them. CDR1 and CDR2 (germline): SGHTA, FQGNSA. The CDR3 runs to 16 residues. CDR3 protein: CASSLAAQGNQETQYF. CDR3 DNA: TGTGCCAGCAGCTTAGCGGCCCAGGGGAATCAAGAGACCCAGTACTTC.

The chain couples TRBV6-5 to TRBJ2-5; possibly TRBD1 for D (6 bases). The CDR3 covers 14 residues. Per germline, CDR1 MNHEY and CDR2 SVGAGI. V lost 9 bases, J lost 5 bases, and 19 bases lay in between. The CDR3 spells CASMSRAGEETQYF. CDR3 bases: TGTGCCAGTATGTCCCGGGCAGGGGAGGAGACCCAGTACTTC.

The V call is TRBV29-1, the J call TRBJ2-1; 7 bases are a match to TRBD2. CDR3 length: 14 amino acids. Per germline, CDR1 SQVTM and CDR2 ANQGSEA. The trim removed 3 bases at V and 4 bases at J, leaving 6 bases unmatched. The CDR3 here is CSVDPPGGYNEQFF. The CDR3 DNA reads TGCAGCGTTGACCCCCCCGGGGGGTACAATGAGCAGTTCTTC.

V is TRBV28 and J is TRBJ1-2; tentatively, D is TRBD1 (6 bases). Deletions cut 5 bases from V and 3 bases from J, with 13 bases between. Germline loops: CDR1 MDHEN, CDR2 SYDVKM. The CDR3 is made up of 14 amino acids. DNA for the CDR3: TGTGCCAGCAGTCTTGGGGACACCTACTATGGCTACACCTTC. Its protein is CASSLGDTYYGYTF.

This rearrangement joins TRBV7-6 to TRBJ2-3; 10 nucleotides align to TRBD2. The CDR3 extends over 18 amino acids. With V trimmed by 1 base and J by 4 bases, 11 bases remained unmatched. The germline gives CDR1 SGHVS, CDR2 FNYEAQ. The CDR3, as DNA: TGTGCCAGCAGCTTAGTATTAGGGACTAGCGTAGGGGCAGATACGCAGTATTTT. The encoded protein is CASSLVLGTSVGADTQYF.

V usage is TRBV19 and J usage is TRBJ1-6; 10 nucleotides line up with TRBD1. Germline V gene lookup returns CDR1 LNHDA and CDR2 SQIVND (reference sequence). Germline trimming cut 5 bases from V and 16 bases from J; bases unmatched to any gene: 14. The CDR3 is 15 amino acids. The CDR3: CASSFRDRGLKSLHF. Here the CDR3 DNA reads TGTGCCAGTAGTTTCCGGGACAGGGGCTTGAAGTCTCTCCACTTT.

The chain has TRBV7-8 and TRBJ1-5; TRBD1 is a possible D gene (5 bases). The V and J ends lost 2 bases and 4 bases respectively, with 12 bases between them. Germline CDR1 SGHVS, CDR2 FQNEAQ. The CDR3 sequence is 15 residues long. As DNA, the CDR3 is TGTGCCAGCAGCTTATCGGACACCTCGAATCAGCCCCAGCATTTT. Protein: CASSLSDTSNQPQHF.

The J gene is TRBJ1-6, the V gene TRBV30; D ambiguous. This CDR3 contains 14 residues. Trimming stripped 4 bases from V and 9 bases from J, with 16 bases between. Germline CDR1 GTSNPN, CDR2 SVGIG (reference sequence). CDR3 in amino acids: CAWTSALTASPLHF. In nucleotides, the CDR3 is TGTGCCTGGACCTCGGCCCTAACGGCTTCACCCCTCCACTTT.

This chain joins TRBV9 and TRBJ2-5; TRBD2 aligns across 10 bases. Germline V lookup: CDR1 SGDLS, CDR2 YYNGEE. The junction had 5 bases not matched to a gene; V was cut back by 3 bases and J by 0 bases. The CDR3 totals 16 residues. This chain's CDR3 is CASSGIAGGDQETQYF. The CDR3 DNA is TGTGCCAGCAGCGGGATAGCGGGGGGCGACCAAGAGACCCAGTACTTC.

The chain's CDR3 is CASSSGTSDSYEQYF. CDR3 coding DNA: TGTGCCAGCAGCTCCGGGACTAGCGACTCCTACGAGCAGTACTTC. The rearrangement links TRBV5-5 to TRBJ2-7, with TRBD2 matching over 10 bases. Trimming took 3 bases from V and 0 from J; bases not matched to a gene: 3. CDR1 is SGHKS and CDR2 is YYEKEE in the germline V gene (reference sequence). The CDR3 loop spans 15 amino acids.

This clone was recorded once. The chain has TRBV6-4 and TRBJ1-1; D is perhaps TRBD1 (5 bases). This CDR3 has 14 amino acids. V was trimmed by 4 bases and J by 3 bases, leaving 12 bases between them. Germline CDR1 and CDR2: MRHNA and SNTAGT. CDR3 residues: CASSAQGAHTEAFF. The CDR3 DNA is TGTGCCAGCAGTGCCCAGGGAGCCCACACTGAAGCTTTCTTT.

The rearrangement uses TRBV29-1 and TRBJ1-1; no firm D call. The CDR3 contains 13 residues. With 2 bases removed from V and 1 base from J, the gap between germline ends came to 8 bases. Germline loops: CDR1 SQVTM, CDR2 ANQGSEA. Written as DNA, the CDR3 is TGCAGCGTTGAAATCACGAAGAACACTGAAGCTTTCTTT. It encodes CSVEITKNTEAFF.

This chain links TRBV3-1 (or the pseudogene TRBV3-2) with TRBJ2-1, with 11 nucleotides matching TRBD2. Trimming took 7 bases from V and 6 from J; bases not matched to a gene: 14. CDR1 and CDR2 from the germline V gene are LGHDT and YNNKEL (reference sequence). The CDR3 extends over 17 amino acids. CDR3 nucleotides: TGTGCCAGCAACCCTAACGCCGGGACTAGCGGAAGCAATGAGCAGTTCTTC. Its translation: CASNPNAGTSGSNEQFF.

The chain couples TRBV30 to TRBJ1-1; TRBD1 is a possible D gene (5 bases). This CDR3 spans 12 amino acids. Trimming removed 4 bases from V and 3 bases from J, with 9 bases in between. From germline, CDR1 is GTSNPN and CDR2 SVGIG (reference sequence). CDR3 in amino acids: CAWNAGHTEAFF. DNA of the CDR3: TGTGCCTGGAATGCAGGGCACACTGAAGCTTTCTTT.

The V gene is TRBV28, the J gene TRBJ1-2, with D possibly being TRBD1 (5 bases). Trimming cost V 2 bases and J 2 bases, with 9 bases left between them. Germline V gene lookup returns CDR1 MDHEN and CDR2 SYDVKM. The CDR3 is 14 amino acids. CDR3: CASSLGGTNYGYTF. The CDR3 DNA reads as TGTGCCAGCAGTTTAGGGGGGACCAACTATGGCTACACCTTC.

This chain uses TRBV6-6 with TRBJ2-7; 9 nucleotides line up with TRBD1. Germline V gene sequence: CDR1 MNHNY, CDR2 SVGAGI (reference sequence). The CDR3 extends over 16 amino acids. V dropped 2 bases and J dropped 4; count of bases not matched to a gene: 9. The CDR3: CASSYPEGTGYYEQYF. CDR3 DNA sequence: TGTGCCAGCAGTTACCCCGAAGGGACAGGGTATTACGAGCAGTACTTC.

The CDR3 loop is CASFRGDSPPYEQYF. The CDR3 bases are TGTGCCAGCTTTCGGGGTGACAGTCCACCCTACGAGCAGTACTTC. The chain links TRBV6-7 to TRBJ2-7, with D perhaps assigned TRBD1 or TRBD2 (5 bases each). TRBV6-7 carries the ORF label, with uncertain function. This CDR3 spans 15 amino acids. V was shortened by 8 bases and J by 2 bases, with 19 bases between the two germline ends.

This clone was recorded once. The chain has TRBV5-8 and TRBJ1-5; 7 bases agree with TRBD1. Unmatched junction bases numbered 3, after V lost 4 bases and J lost 11 bases. This CDR3 comprises 11 residues. Germline V gene lookup returns CDR1 SGHTS and CDR2 YDEGEE. The CDR3 is CASSTTGAQHF. CDR3 coding DNA: TGTGCCAGCAGCACCACAGGGGCCCAGCATTTT.

V and J are TRBV7-3 and TRBJ2-3; tentative D call: TRBD1 (6 bases). Looked up from germline, CDR1 is SGHTA and CDR2 is FQGTGA. This CDR3 comprises 13 residues. V was shortened by 4 bases and J by 4 bases, with 9 bases between the two germline ends. The CDR3 loop is CASSSGASDTQYF. The CDR3 DNA reads as TGTGCCAGCAGCTCAGGGGCCTCAGATACGCAGTATTTT.

This clone has just a few counts. The chain has TRBV29-1 and TRBJ2-1; 9 bases fit TRBD2. There are 15 residues in the CDR3. Germline CDR1 is SQVTM and CDR2 is ANQGSEA. Trimming took 5 bases from V and 6 from J; bases not matched to a gene: 11. The CDR3, as DNA: TGCAGCGTTTCCACCGGGCGTAGCGGGGGCAATGAGCAGTTCTTC. It codes for CSVSTGRSGGNEQFF.